Given below is one T cell receptor beta chain in context. Its antigen is not known. The data stem from a study of cytomegalovirus exposure and HLA in healthy donors. Study observations and caveats: High specificity and sensitivity for cytomegalovirus status were reported for the classifier. Altogether, some 170 TCR beta chains were recorded as cytomegalovirus-associated. In a later analysis, specific HLA alleles were associated with 16,000 or so TCR beta sequences at a 0.05 false discovery rate.

This PCR relied on a set of 60 Vbeta primers and 13 Jbeta primers. The repertoire was sequenced with immunoSEQ multiplex PCR; TCRdb's copy has only in-frame clones and lacks some. Reported are about 110,000 clones; the ten largest clones contain roughly 6.6%. This CDR3 has 17 residues. The germline V and J ends were trimmed by 4 bases and 6 bases, with 24 bases remaining between them. The germline V gene has CDR1 MDHEN and CDR2 SYDVKM. The rearrangement links TRBV28 to TRBJ1-2; a weak D match, TRBD1 (5 bases). Material for sequencing was PBMCs. The receptor was isolated from a man aged 35-49 years in good health and CMV-seropositive. The CDR3 loop is CASSSPGREVEIDGYTF. The CDR3 DNA reads TGTGCCAGCAGTTCGCCGGGCAGGGAGGTCGAAATAGATGGCTACACCTTC.